Following are 5 T cell receptor beta chains from one sample sequenced in a study of blood T cell repertoires in COVID-19. Using immunoSEQ multiplex PCR, the repertoire was profiled, and TCRdb retains in-frame clones only, with some absent. The sample has 200,000 to 250,000 clones; 80% to 90% are singletons. The sample was peripheral blood. Every receptor here comes from a man younger than 30 with active or convalescent COVID-19.

This chain connects TRBV27 to TRBJ2-6; a weak D match, TRBD1 (5 bases). Trimming shortened V by 2 bases and J by 1 base, and 12 bases separated the two germline ends. Germline CDR1 MNHEY, CDR2 SMNVEV (reference sequence). This CDR3 region has 17 residues. The CDR3 nucleotides are TGTGCCAGCAGTTTAACAGGTACCTTGTCTGGGGCCAACGTCCTGACTTTC. Its translation: CASSLTGTLSGANVLTF.

This clone was seen more than once but under ten times. The chain uses TRBV28 and TRBJ1-1; 8 nucleotides align to TRBD1. Germline trimming cut 2 bases from V and 0 bases from J; bases unmatched to any gene: 5. The CDR3 sequence is 16 residues long. Germline V lookup: CDR1 MDHEN, CDR2 SYDVKM. CDR3 coding DNA: TGTGCCAGCAGTTTACATGGACAGGGCATGAACACTGAAGCTTTCTTT. Translation gives CASSLHGQGMNTEAFF. Filled out from reference TRBV28 and TRBJ1-1, the complete variable domain reads DVKVTQSSRYLVKRTGEKVFLECVQDMDHENMFWYRQDPGLGLRLIYFSYDVKMKEKGDIPEGYSVSREKKERFSLILESASTNQTSMYLCASSLHGQGMNTEAFFGQGTRLTVV.

V gene TRBV3-1 (or the pseudogene TRBV3-2) combines with J gene TRBJ1-1, with 9 bases matching TRBD1. The V gene end was trimmed by 2 bases and the J gene end by 1 base; junction bases not matched to a gene: 11. CDR1 and CDR2 (germline): LGHDT, YNNKEL (reference sequence). This CDR3 has 18 amino acids. Here the CDR3 reads CASSQPIGTGRQNTEAFF. The CDR3 DNA follows: TGTGCCAGCAGCCAACCGATAGGGACAGGGAGACAGAACACTGAAGCTTTCTTT.

This chain connects TRBV5-4 to TRBJ2-1; D remains ambiguous. The CDR3 covers 17 residues. Trimming took 4 bases from V and 9 from J, leaving 26 bases between them. Germline lookup yields CDR1 SGHNT and CDR2 YYREEE (reference sequence). The CDR3 sequence is CASSAPPLGEAASEQFF. CDR3 DNA: TGTGCCAGCAGCGCCCCACCCCTGGGTGAGGCTGCCAGTGAGCAGTTCTTC.

The chain recombines TRBV7-3 with TRBJ2-1, with TRBD2 identical over 7 bases. Looked up from germline, CDR1 is SGHTA and CDR2 is FQGTGA. The CDR3 is made up of 17 amino acids. The V and J ends lost 1 base and 0 bases, in that order; junction bases with no gene match: 6. This chain's CDR3 is CASSLNAAGSSYNEQFF. As DNA, the CDR3 is TGTGCCAGCAGCTTAAATGCAGCGGGAAGCTCCTACAATGAGCAGTTCTTC.